Included here is one T cell receptor beta chain sequence, with context. Its target antigen remains unknown. This probably arose from a read error, given a far larger clone one base away. The donors were healthy, HIV-negative adults with no recently reported acute infections or vaccinations. Every donor was a Caucasian adult residing in Nashville, Tennessee, USA. For unsorted samples, tens of millions of PBMCs were counted, and genomic DNA was extracted using the QIAamp DNA Blood Mini kit. After blood collection by leukapheresis, PBMCs were isolated using Ficoll-Histopaque density gradient centrifugation and then cryopreserved in the vapor phase of liquid nitrogen. The entry originates in a study of shared clonotypes between healthy human individuals (dated by TCRdb to 2018 to 2021). In terms of the full investigation: The cohort included three men and a couple of women between 18 and 49 years of age. To estimate repertoire size and how much clonotypes are shared between individuals, the study performed deep sequencing of blood TCR repertoires from about five healthy adults. Per donor, leukapheresis produced somewhere between about 0.9 and 9 billion PBMCs. To increase sequencing depth and limit assay-specific biases, TCR repertoire library preparation and sequencing were carried out by different laboratories using diverse techniques. Broad study findings and their caveats: The small number of donors limited the genetic and exposure-history diversity represented. Based on pairwise subsampling, the degree of clonotype sharing among donors was expected to be affected by sequencing depth. Sampling was restricted to blood, and TCR repertoires in tissues likely differ from the TCR repertoires found in blood.

Its CDR3 holds 13 amino acids, cysteine through phenylalanine. The entry retains the CDR3 DNA only, 39 bases that are in frame from base 1. In the germline V gene (reference sequence), CDR1 corresponds to GTSNPN and CDR2 to SVGIG. Using the deep immunoSEQ assay, TCR CDR3 regions were amplified from genomic DNA by multiplex PCR. For each cell subset, the extracted genomic DNA was distributed evenly across all wells of several immunoSEQ 96-well plates, and each plate served as one replicate. For unsorted PBMC, each replicate PCR was loaded with about 270 ng genomic DNA, equivalent to 30,000 or so T cell genomes. Genomic DNA from unsorted PBMC was sequenced over ten immunoSEQ deep assay plates. The purified libraries were quantified using a Qubit 3.0 fluorometer, sized with a Bioanalyzer 2100, and then quantified again using the KAPA Library Quantification kit. Every immunoSEQ 96-well plate was sequenced on a dedicated single-read 150-cycle Illumina NextSeq 550 flow cell. Concerning the study's data processing: Because the immunoSEQ output held only junctional sequences and lacked quality scores, the filtering could not match the filtering applied to full-length reads. To assign V/J genes and CDR3, sequences were annotated against IMGT germline references using PyIR, a Python wrapper for IgBLAST v1.9. Reads were removed for weak V/J assignments (E-value above 1e-6), missing CDR3, stop codons, out-of-frame junctions, or ambiguous translated residues. V3J clonotypes were defined as sequences sharing an identical inferred V gene, J gene, and CDR3 amino acid sequence. To compute the percentage overlap between repertoires, the number of shared unique clonotypes was divided by the size of the smaller repertoire. Richness of each repertoire was evaluated using RTK rarefaction, the Chao1 estimator, and Recon v2.1 estimates of unobserved clonotypes. TCRdb's version of the immuneACCESS table is confined to in-frame rearrangements and falls short of the full clone set. An unresolved V gene accounts for under half of the shortfall where checked; the remainder is of unknown origin. V and J calls plus clone size are reproduced from that table; the DNA served to infer D and trimming. This sample gives some 530,000 clones in total; roughly 80% of them show up just once. Of the sample, roughly 13% is held by the ten largest clones.

This receptor was taken from a woman in her thirties or forties in good health. Some clones in this sample may be carry-over from other donors' samples. The chain is assembled from TRBV30 and TRBJ1-1, with TRBD1 as a weak D call on 5 bases. Input material: PBMCs. The nucleotides read TGTGCCTGGAGTATAGACAGTGGGACTGAAGCTCTCTTT. Its amino acids are CAWSIDSGTEALF.